Listed below are T cell receptor beta chains from one sample, sequenced in a study of blood T cells in healthy people across ages. TCRdb re-called the 5' RACE reads with MiXCR, one entry per CDR3 protein. The table records 1.5 million to 2 million distinct CDR3 sequences, approximately 30% of them present only once. Sequencing used blood. The receptors originated from a woman aged 30 to 39 in good health. Each CDR3 is given with its conserved first and last residue. A D gene is named only where the DNA matches it firmly. Not all rows give a size; the values are once, few, many and, for expanded clones, a class.

clone size,V gene,J gene,CDR3 length,D gene,CDR3 DNA,CDR3 protein
.,TRBV7-2,TRBJ1-2,14,TRBD1,TGTGCCAGCAGCCCGGGACAGACTTCCTATGGCTACACCTTC,CASSPGQTSYGYTF
.,TRBV20-1,TRBJ2-7,15,.,TGCAGTGCTAGAAACGGGGGCGGGGGTTCCTACGAGCAGTACTTC,CSARNGGGGSYEQYF
.,TRBV20-1,TRBJ2-7,15,.,TGCAGTGCTAGTCGGGGTAGCCAATCTTACAATGAGCAGTACTTC,CSASRGSQSYNEQYF
.,TRBV5-1,TRBJ2-3,15,.,TGCGCCAGCAGCTTGGACGGGGTTCCCACAGATACGCAGTATTTT,CASSLDGVPTDTQYF
.,TRBV7-2,TRBJ1-2,13,.,TGTGCCAGCAGATTGGGACCAACTGAGGGCTACACCTTC,CASRLGPTEGYTF
many,TRBV6-6,TRBJ2-7,17,TRBD1,TGTGCCAGCAGTACAACCAGGACAGGCTATAGCTCCTACGAGCAGTACTTC,CASSTTRTGYSSYEQYF
many,TRBV10-2,TRBJ2-6,19,.,TGCGCCAGCCAGCTGGGGCGCTCAAATACACCTTATGGGGCCAACGTCCTGACTTTC,CASQLGRSNTPYGANVLTF
.,TRBV5-1,TRBJ2-7,16,.,TGCGCCAGCAGCTTGGCCGCCGCAGGTGTCTCCTACGAGCAGTACTTC,CASSLAAAGVSYEQYF
many,TRBV19,TRBJ2-1,15,.,TGTGCCAGTAGCAGATTCCGGAACGGCTACAATGAGCAGTTCTTC,CASSRFRNGYNEQFF
few,TRBV29-1,TRBJ2-1,13,TRBD1,TGCAGCGTTGAAGCAAAACCGGGACAGGGAAAGTTCTTC,CSVEAKPGQGKFF
few,TRBV7-8,TRBJ2-1,13,.,TGTGCCAGCAGCTTAGCGGAGGAGGGGGCGCAGTTCTTC,CASSLAEEGAQFF
.,TRBV12-5,TRBJ1-1,13,.,TGTGCTAGCAATAAGCAGTGGAACACTGAAGCTTTCTTT,CASNKQWNTEAFF
.,TRBV12-3/TRBV12-4,TRBJ2-4,13,.,TGTGCCAGCGGTGACAATGCCAAAAACATTCAGTACTTC,CASGDNAKNIQYF
.,TRBV6-2/TRBV6-3,TRBJ2-5,15,TRBD2,TGTGCCAGCAGTTACTCTGGCGGGAGTTGGAATGAGCAGTACTTC,CASSYSGGSWNEQYF
.,TRBV4-1,TRBJ2-5,15,TRBD2,TGCGCCAGCAGCCAAACCGTCCTAGCGGGGGAGGGACTCTACTTC,CASSQTVLAGEGLYF
many,TRBV20-1,TRBJ2-3,11,.,TGCAGTGCTAGACCCGCGGACACGCAGTATTTT,CSARPADTQYF
.,TRBV4-3,TRBJ1-1,13,.,TGCGCCAGCAGCCAAGGGAACAGGGTTCACGCTTTCTTT,CASSQGNRVHAFF
.,TRBV12-3/TRBV12-4,TRBJ1-2,12,.,TGTGCCAGCAGTTTAGGCTGCGGCGGCTACACCTTC,CASSLGCGGYTF
.,TRBV20-1,TRBJ1-5,15,.,TGCAGTGCTTTATTGCGGGGGTCCGGCAATCAGCCCCAGCATTTT,CSALLRGSGNQPQHF
.,TRBV5-7,TRBJ1-1,16,TRBD1,TGTGCCAGCAGCTTGGAGGGCAGGGGGCGCGGTACTGAAGCTTTCTTT,CASSLEGRGRGTEAFF
few,TRBV27,TRBJ2-7,14,.,TGTGCCAGCAGTTTGGGCCCCTTCACCTACGAGCAGTACTTC,CASSLGPFTYEQYF
.,TRBV23-1,TRBJ2-3,17,.,TGCGCCAGCAGTCAATCGTATAGGTCCCAGGGGACAGATACGCAGTATTTT,CASSQSYRSQGTDTQYF
.,TRBV5-1,TRBJ2-7,16,TRBD1,TGCGCCAGCAGCTTTCCTCCCGGGACAGGGAACTACGAGCAGTACTTC,CASSFPPGTGNYEQYF
.,TRBV29-1,TRBJ1-2,14,.,TGCAGCGCCGACAAGGACGGATATAACTATGGCTACACCTTC,CSADKDGYNYGYTF
.,TRBV2,TRBJ2-3,13,.,TGTGCCAGCACGGTAGAGGGCCCAGATACGCAGTATTTT,CASTVEGPDTQYF
.,TRBV29-1,TRBJ2-3,16,TRBD2,TGCAGCGTTGCTAGCGGGACTTCTCGATCCACAGATACGCAGTATTTT,CSVASGTSRSTDTQYF